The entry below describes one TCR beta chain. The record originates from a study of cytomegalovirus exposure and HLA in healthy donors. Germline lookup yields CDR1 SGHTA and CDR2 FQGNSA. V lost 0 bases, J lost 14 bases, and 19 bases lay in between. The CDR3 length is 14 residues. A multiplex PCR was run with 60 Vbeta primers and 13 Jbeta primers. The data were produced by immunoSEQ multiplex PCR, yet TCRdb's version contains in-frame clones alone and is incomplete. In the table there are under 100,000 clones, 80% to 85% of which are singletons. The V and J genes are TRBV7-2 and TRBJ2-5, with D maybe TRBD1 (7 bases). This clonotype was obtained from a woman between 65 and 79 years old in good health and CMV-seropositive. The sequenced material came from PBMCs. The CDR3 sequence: CASSLARDSHVSYF. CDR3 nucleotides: TGTGCCAGCAGCTTAGCGCGGGACAGCCACGTATCATACTTC.